Below, 24 T cell receptor beta chains from the same sample are listed, as sequenced in a study of blood T cell repertoires in COVID-19. Libraries were prepared by immunoSEQ multiplex PCR; TCRdb keeps only in-frame clonotypes and omits some of them. This table holds some 180,000 clones, about 70% found once. Material: peripheral blood. The receptors were sampled from a woman aged 45-65 years with active or convalescent COVID-19.

The CDR3: CASSSRQGITTEAFF. The CDR3 nucleotides read TGTGCCAGCAGCTCTCGACAGGGGATAACCACTGAAGCTTTCTTT. The chain has TRBV7-2 and TRBJ1-1; 8 nucleotides align to TRBD1. The germline V gene has CDR1 SGHTA and CDR2 FQGNSA. CDR3 length: 15 amino acids. V was clipped by 4 bases and J by 4 bases; unmatched bases: 8.

There are a few counts of this clone. The CDR3 here is CASSSRGLNSPLHF. DNA of the CDR3: TGTGCCAGCAGTTCGAGGGGGCTCAATTCACCCCTCCACTTT. The chain uses TRBV27 and TRBJ1-6; the match to TRBD1 covers 7 bases. CDR1 is MNHEY, CDR2 SMNVEV, per germline (reference sequence). V lost 4 bases to trimming and J lost 7 bases; unmatched junction nucleotides: 4. This CDR3 has 14 residues.

The chain joins TRBV7-3 to TRBJ2-3, with D possibly TRBD1 on 6 matching bases. CDR1 is SGHTA and CDR2 is FQGTGA in the germline V gene. V lost 1 base and J 5 bases, leaving 10 bases between the germline ends. CDR3 length: 14 amino acids. The CDR3 coding sequence is TGTGCCAGCAGCTTAAGCAAGGGACAAGATACGCAGTATTTT. Its protein is CASSLSKGQDTQYF.

The chain joins TRBV11-2 to TRBJ2-1; 10 bases are a match to TRBD2. Unmatched junction bases numbered 2, after V lost 0 bases and J lost 3 bases. Germline CDR1 and CDR2: SGHAT and FQNNGV. This CDR3 spans 16 amino acids. The CDR3 region has the DNA TGTGCCAGCAGCTTAGAAAAGCGGGAGGGCTACAATGAGCAGTTCTTC. Translation gives CASSLEKREGYNEQFF.

The chain carries TRBV7-8 and TRBJ1-3; D is undetermined. The CDR3 has 17 amino acids. V lost 1 base and J lost 2, with 15 bases in between. The V gene's germline CDR1 is SGHVS and CDR2 FQNEAQ. The CDR3: CASSLDTEGLPGNTIYF. CDR3 coding DNA: TGTGCCAGCAGCTTAGATACCGAGGGTCTCCCTGGAAACACCATATATTTT.

J is TRBJ1-1 and V is TRBV11-2; weak D call: TRBD1 (5 bases). This CDR3 region has 14 residues. Trimming took off 5 bases at V and 7 bases at J, with 17 bases between the two ends. Germline CDR1 and CDR2: SGHAT and FQNNGV. The CDR3 sequence: CASSLRGAGDEAFF. Written as DNA, the CDR3 is TGTGCCAGCAGCCTCCGAGGGGCGGGGGATGAAGCTTTCTTT.

This rearrangement joins TRBV4-3 to TRBJ2-3; tentative D call: TRBD2 (6 bases). Germline V gene lookup returns CDR1 LGHNA and CDR2 YSLEER. V shed 0 bases and J shed 0 bases, with 19 bases lying between them. The CDR3 extends over 19 amino acids. CDR3 sequence: CASSQDPPSGGDSTDTQYF. Written as DNA, the CDR3 is TGCGCCAGCAGCCAAGATCCCCCCTCCGGAGGGGATAGCACAGATACGCAGTATTTT.

There are a few counts of this clone. The V gene is TRBV30, the J gene TRBJ1-2; D is perhaps TRBD1 (6 bases). Trimming pared 8 bases from V and 0 bases from J, leaving 10 bases between. This CDR3 contains 12 residues. Per germline, CDR1 GTSNPN and CDR2 SVGIG (reference sequence). Here the CDR3 reads CARGGSNYGYTF. CDR3 bases: TGTGCCAGAGGGGGATCTAACTATGGCTACACCTTC.

CDR3 in DNA: TGTGCCAGCAGTTTAGGCGGGGGAAGATACAATGAGCAGTTCTTC. Its translation: CASSLGGGRYNEQFF. The chain links TRBV27 to TRBJ2-1; 7 bases align to TRBD2. V gave up 2 bases and J gave up 4 bases; unmatched junction bases: 5. In germline, CDR1 is MNHEY, CDR2 SMNVEV (reference sequence). The CDR3 has 15 residues.

The gene calls are TRBV10-2 and TRBJ2-3, with D tentatively TRBD2 (6 bases). Trimming left V 7 bases short and J 0 bases short, with 11 bases between. There are 14 residues in the CDR3. Germline loops: CDR1 WSHSY, CDR2 SAAADI. The CDR3 DNA reads TGCGCCAGCAAGCTAGGAGGGAGCACAGATACGCAGTATTTT. Its translation is CASKLGGSTDTQYF.

This clone has a single count. V and J are TRBV3-1 (or the pseudogene TRBV3-2) and TRBJ2-3; D is possibly TRBD2 (7 bases). CDR1 LGHDT and CDR2 YNNKEL come from the germline V gene (reference sequence). This CDR3 is built from 16 residues. The V end was cut by 4 bases, the J end by 2 bases, with 16 bases between. CDR3 nucleotides: TGTGCCAGCAGCCCAGGAGGGGGAGGGCCCACAGATACGCAGTATTTT. It is translated as CASSPGGGGPTDTQYF.

The chain couples TRBV28 to TRBJ2-3; the match to TRBD2 covers 10 bases. J was trimmed by 3 bases and V by 6 bases; bases with no gene match: 12. The germline V gene encodes CDR1 MDHEN and CDR2 SYDVKM. The CDR3 runs to 17 residues. CDR3 in DNA: TGTGCCAGCAGCACTAGCGGGGAGGGGGTTAGAACAGATACGCAGTATTTT. This codes for CASSTSGEGVRTDTQYF.

This clone was counted a single time. The chain combines TRBV3-1 (or the pseudogene TRBV3-2) with TRBJ2-5; TRBD2 matches at 8 bases. This CDR3 has 14 residues. The germline CDR1 and CDR2 sequences are LGHDT and YNNKEL (reference sequence). Trimming cost V 2 bases and J 7 bases; bases outside gene matches: 6. The DNA of the CDR3 is TGTGCCAGCAGCCAATCCGCGGGAGGAGGGACCCAGTACTTC. Protein product: CASSQSAGGGTQYF.

The chain recombines TRBV29-1 with TRBJ1-2; TRBD1 matches 8 bases. Germline assignment: CDR1 SQVTM and CDR2 ANQGSEA. The CDR3 has 13 amino acids. With 4 bases clipped from V and 3 bases from J, the junction kept 4 bases outside the gene matches. CDR3 amino acids: CSVGQGMDYGYTF. Here the CDR3 DNA reads TGCAGCGTTGGACAGGGGATGGACTATGGCTACACCTTC.

Note on this clone: The CDR3 does not close with the conserved phenylalanine or tryptophan, likely indicating a read error. The limits of the CDR3 on the DNA are not certain, so only TCRdb's listed CDR3 is given. The chain joins TRBV6-2 or TRBV6-3 to TRBJ1-4; no DNA check was done on the table's D call, TRBD1. CDR1 MNHEY and CDR2 SVGEGT come from the germline V gene. With termini counted, the CDR3 has 13 amino acids. CDR3 amino acids: CASSYDGWDRGNL.

This clone was detected once. The V and J genes are TRBV28 and TRBJ2-3; D remains unclear. The germline V gene encodes CDR1 MDHEN and CDR2 SYDVKM. V was clipped by 5 bases and J by 3 bases, with 15 bases between them. The CDR3 totals 15 residues. CDR3 sequence: CASSRLSGGTDTQYF. In nucleotides, the CDR3 is TGTGCCAGCAGTCGCCTCTCGGGTGGAACAGATACGCAGTATTTT.

This clone has only a few counts. The chain combines TRBV11-2 with TRBJ2-7; TRBD2 agrees at 8 bases. This CDR3 has 15 amino acids. V lost 3 bases, J lost 3 bases, and 7 bases stayed unmatched. The germline gives CDR1 SGHAT, CDR2 FQNNGV. CDR3 sequence reads: CASSLGLGGIYEQYF. For the CDR3, the DNA is TGTGCCAGCAGCTTGGGACTAGGGGGGATCTACGAGCAGTACTTC.

V is TRBV18 and J is TRBJ1-3; TRBD1 is a possible D gene (5 bases). Germline V gene data show CDR1 as KGHSH and CDR2 as LQKENI. Trimming cost V 2 bases and J 0 bases, with 11 bases left between them. This CDR3 comprises 16 residues. The CDR3 nucleotides are TGTGCCAGCTCACCAATGGGGCAAAGCTCTGGAAACACCATATATTTT. It is translated as CASSPMGQSSGNTIYF.

V usage is TRBV29-1 and J usage is TRBJ1-2; 7 bases are a match to TRBD1. V was pared by 3 bases and J by 4 bases, with 11 bases of the junction left unmatched. The germline gives CDR1 SQVTM, CDR2 ANQGSEA. This CDR3 has 15 residues. The CDR3 sequence: CSVEISQGVGYGYTF. Here the CDR3 DNA reads TGCAGCGTTGAGATTAGTCAGGGGGTTGGCTATGGCTACACCTTC.

This clone has more than one count but fewer than ten. The chain is built from TRBV28 and TRBJ1-5, with 9 bases lining up with TRBD1. Germline V gene sequence: CDR1 MDHEN, CDR2 SYDVKM. Trimming at V came to 5 bases and at J to 0 bases, leaving 14 bases not matched to a gene. This CDR3 region has 19 residues. For the CDR3, the DNA is TGTGCCAGCAGTCCATCAGGGGACAGGGCAATAATTAGCAATCAGCCCCAGCATTTT. Amino acids: CASSPSGDRAIISNQPQHF.

This clone has only a few counts. The chain employs TRBV5-5 and TRBJ1-3; TRBD1 agrees at 7 bases. This CDR3 is 16 amino acids long. CDR1 and CDR2 from the germline V gene are SGHKS and YYEKEE (reference sequence). The V gene end was trimmed by 4 bases and the J gene end by 0 bases; junction bases not matched to a gene: 7. The CDR3 DNA sequence: TGTGCCAGCAGCAAGACAGGGATCAGCTCTGGAAACACCATATATTTT. Protein product: CASSKTGISSGNTIYF.

The V call is TRBV19, the J call TRBJ1-6; TRBD1 matches 9 bases. Germline V lookup: CDR1 LNHDA, CDR2 SQIVND (reference sequence). The V and J ends lost 5 bases and 7 bases, in that order; junction bases with no gene match: 6. This CDR3 spans 15 amino acids. CDR3 sequence (DNA): TGTGCCAGTAGTTTCAGACAGGGGGAAAATTCACCCCTCCACTTT. As protein: CASSFRQGENSPLHF.

The CDR3 is CASSLGQASNYGYTF. As DNA, the CDR3 is TGCGCCAGCAGCTTAGGACAAGCCTCTAACTATGGCTACACCTTC. This chain uses TRBV4-3 with TRBJ1-2, with D possibly TRBD1 on 5 matching bases. The CDR3 is made up of 15 amino acids. Germline V gene data show CDR1 as LGHNA and CDR2 as YSLEER. V was shortened by 5 bases and J by 0 bases, with 13 bases between the two germline ends.

The rearrangement links TRBV28 to TRBJ1-1, with D uncertain. This CDR3 region has 15 residues. CDR1 MDHEN and CDR2 SYDVKM come from the germline V gene. V lost 5 bases to trimming and J lost 4 bases, with 17 bases between them. CDR3 region: CASSPLQSTGTEAFF. The CDR3 DNA sequence: TGTGCCAGCAGTCCACTGCAGAGTACGGGCACTGAAGCTTTCTTT.